What follows describes a single T cell receptor beta chain. What it recognizes is unknown. This sample was included in a study of vaccination effects on CD4 cells after COVID-19. In the study overall: Participants completed two doses of the BNT162b2 or mRNA-1273 vaccine. Samples from two convalescent patients were given 16 days and one week before vaccination.

The repertoire was sequenced with immunoSEQ multiplex PCR; TCRdb's copy has only in-frame clones and lacks some. This sample has 30,000 to 35,000 clones; 65% to 75% occur once, and the top ten carry around 30%. Using viral peptide pools, the ViraFEST assay grew out antigen-specific CD4+ T cells prior to sequencing. Following an approximately ten-day culture, CD4+ T cells were purified. PCR showed that the person got SARS-CoV-2 infection at some point between March and December 2020. It was with around 10 IU/ml IL-2 and about 10 ug/ml peptides that some 1.9 million PBMC per well were cultured. The CDR3 totals 13 residues. From germline, CDR1 is SNHLY and CDR2 FYNNEI. V lost 3 bases to trimming and J lost 1 base, with 6 bases between them. General study results and limits: Marked contraction was observed in infection-induced and vaccine-induced clones late after vaccination.

The chain combines TRBV2 with TRBJ1-1; D is unresolved. Sequencing was performed on CD4+ T cells from PBMCs cultured with a peptide pool, taken before COVID-19 vaccination. The sequence was obtained from a human donor who had a prior SARS-CoV-2 infection. The CDR3 sequence: CASSDGQNTEAFF. DNA of the CDR3: TGTGCCAGCAGTGATGGGCAGAACACTGAAGCTTTCTTT.